Each of the 3 T cell receptor beta chains below was sequenced from the same sample in a study of blood T cell repertoires in COVID-19. Libraries were prepared by immunoSEQ multiplex PCR; TCRdb keeps only in-frame clonotypes and omits some of them. Here the sample spans 300,000 to 350,000 clones, over 80% being singletons. Source material: peripheral blood. The source is a woman aged 45-65 years with COVID-19, enrolled during active disease.

The chain uses TRBV19 and TRBJ2-2, with D perhaps TRBD2 (5 bases). The ends were cut back, 3 bases at V and 0 bases at J, with 8 bases in the middle. The germline V gene encodes CDR1 LNHDA and CDR2 SQIVND (reference sequence). This CDR3 spans 15 amino acids. The CDR3 spells CASSIGVANTGELFF. As DNA, the CDR3 is TGTGCCAGTAGTATCGGGGTCGCGAACACCGGGGAGCTGTTTTTT.

V is TRBV4-2 and J is TRBJ2-5, with D perhaps TRBD1 (5 bases). Germline lookup yields CDR1 LGHNA and CDR2 YNFKEQ. The germline V and J ends were trimmed by 1 base and 2 bases, with 11 bases remaining between them. This CDR3 is built from 15 residues. CDR3 bases: TGTGCCAGCAGCCAAGGACAGCTGATTCAAGAGACCCAGTACTTC. Amino acids: CASSQGQLIQETQYF.

J is TRBJ2-3 and V is TRBV20-1; D ambiguous. This CDR3 is built from 12 residues. With 3 bases removed from V and 2 bases from J, the gap between germline ends came to 6 bases. Per the germline V gene, CDR1 is DFQATT and CDR2 is SNEGSKA (reference sequence). CDR3 sequence reads: CSASIDTDTQYF. The CDR3, as DNA: TGCAGTGCTAGTATAGACACAGATACGCAGTATTTT.